The source of this T cell receptor beta chain is a study of blood T cell repertoires in COVID-19. Overall study context: Samples representing acute and convalescent COVID-19 were sourced from the United States, Italy and Spain.

This CDR3 is 17 amino acids long. V lost 0 bases and J lost 0, with 14 bases in between. Germline CDR1 and CDR2: SGHRS and YFSETQ. In the authors' methods: Amplification from reference gene primers served as the basis for estimated nucleated cell counts. Method: immunoSEQ multiplex PCR; TCRdb's copy keeps in-frame clones and lacks some. V and J calls and clone size are those listed in that table; D and trimming were worked out from the DNA. The sample carries about 150,000 clones, around 87% recorded once. Enrollees, about 18 to 89 years old, lived in roughly 24 US areas. Exposed participants encountered a COVID-19 case during the 2 weeks preceding study entry.

Sequencing was performed on PBMCs or T cells enriched from blood (not recorded which). This receptor was identified in a woman between 35 and 50 years old who had been exposed to COVID-19. V usage is TRBV5-1 and J usage is TRBJ2-3; D uncertain. CDR3 amino acids: CASSLGRQSTSTDTQYF. The CDR3 nucleotides read TGCGCCAGCAGCTTGGGTCGTCAATCAACTAGCACAGATACGCAGTATTTT.